This TCR beta chain appears in the sequencing data of a study of blood T cell repertoires in COVID-19. Turning to the study itself: The cDNA or gDNA used as material had been derived from T cells, B-cell-depleted T cells, or PBMCs.

The CDR3 is 14 residues long. The V gene lost 6 bases and the J gene lost 2 bases, with 11 bases spanning the gap. Germline V gene sequence: CDR1 MGHDK, CDR2 SYGVNS. Sequenced by immunoSEQ multiplex PCR; TCRdb stores in-frame clones only, minus some. The data show tens of thousands of clones, approximately 77% seen once. The chain couples TRBV25-1 to TRBJ2-1; possible D gene TRBD1, 5 bases. The material sequenced was peripheral blood. The TCR comes from a human donor in a cohort sampled during active COVID-19. The CDR3 coding sequence is TGTGCCAGCAGCGACAGAGAGACCTACAATGAGCAGTTCTTC. It encodes CASSDRETYNEQFF.